Listed here is a single TCR beta chain. CDR1 MNHEY and CDR2 SVGAGI come from the germline V gene. Trimming cost V 2 bases and J 1 base, with 8 bases left between them. There are 14 residues in the CDR3. The sample comes from a study of T cell changes during pregnancy in multiple sclerosis. TCRdb's table, derived via immunoSEQ multiplex PCR, lists solely in-frame clones and lacks some. This table holds about 36,000 clones, approximately 89% found once. This material consisted of CD8+ T cells from peripheral blood mononuclear cells, taken in the third trimester of pregnancy. The chain has TRBV6-5 and TRBJ1-1, with D uncertain. The receptor was isolated from a female donor with multiple sclerosis, enrolled in a pregnancy study. DNA of the CDR3: TGTGCCAGCAGTTACGGGCCAGGGAACACTGAAGCTTTCTTT. It codes for CASSYGPGNTEAFF.